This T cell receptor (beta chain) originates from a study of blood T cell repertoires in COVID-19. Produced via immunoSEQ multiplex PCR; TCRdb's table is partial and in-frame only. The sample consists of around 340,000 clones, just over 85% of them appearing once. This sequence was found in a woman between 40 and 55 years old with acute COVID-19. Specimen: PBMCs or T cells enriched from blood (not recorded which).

The CDR3: CASSLRRRTEGGNTIYF. The DNA for the CDR3 is TGTGCCAGCAGCTTACGGCGAAGGACAGAGGGTGGAAACACCATATATTTT. This rearrangement joins TRBV7-2 to TRBJ1-3, with D perhaps TRBD1 (6 bases). V lost 2 bases and J 3 bases, leaving 17 bases between the germline ends. Germline lookup yields CDR1 SGHTA and CDR2 FQGNSA. This CDR3 contains 17 residues.